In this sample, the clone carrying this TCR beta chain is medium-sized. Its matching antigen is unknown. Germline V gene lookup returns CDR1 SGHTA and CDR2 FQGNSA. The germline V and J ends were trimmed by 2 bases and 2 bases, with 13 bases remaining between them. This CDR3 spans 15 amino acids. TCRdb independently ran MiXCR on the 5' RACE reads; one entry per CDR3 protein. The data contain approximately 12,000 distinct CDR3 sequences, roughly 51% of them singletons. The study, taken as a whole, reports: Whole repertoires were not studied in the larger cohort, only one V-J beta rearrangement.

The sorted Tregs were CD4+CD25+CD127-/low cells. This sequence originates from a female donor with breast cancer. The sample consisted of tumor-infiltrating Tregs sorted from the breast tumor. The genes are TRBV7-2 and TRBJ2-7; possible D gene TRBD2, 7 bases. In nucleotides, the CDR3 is TGTGCCAGCAGCTTAATGGGGCGGGGGCCCTACGAGCAGTACTTC. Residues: CASSLMGRGPYEQYF.